The 8 T cell receptor beta chains listed next were all sequenced from one sample in a study of blood T cell repertoires in COVID-19 (dated by TCRdb to between 2020 and 2021). The library was built by means of the immunoSEQ multiplex PCR assay. The immuneACCESS repertoire file appears here via TCRdb, limited to in-frame rearrangements. These files lack a portion of the clones; in checked studies, under half of the deficit traces to unresolved V genes, and the cause of the others is not known. The sample profile shows just under 65,000 clones; about 76% of them were found once. Approximately 5% of the sample lies in the top ten. Sequenced material: peripheral blood. The source is a human donor in a cohort sampled during active COVID-19.

This clone was seen a few times. The chain has TRBV6-5 and TRBJ2-2, with TRBD1 matching 9 bases. V lost 5 bases to trimming and J lost 4 bases; unmatched junction nucleotides: 5. In germline, CDR1 is MNHEY, CDR2 SVGAGI. The CDR3 contains 15 residues. CDR3 loop: CASSHRGLGTGELFF. The CDR3 DNA reads TGTGCCAGCAGTCACAGGGGGCTGGGCACCGGGGAGCTGTTTTTT.

CDR3 protein: CASSYSSGGGNQPQHF. CDR3 DNA: TGTGCCAGCAGCTACTCTTCAGGGGGTGGCAATCAGCCCCAGCATTTT. The V gene is TRBV5-6, the J gene TRBJ1-5; 7 bases are a match to TRBD1. The CDR3 totals 16 residues. Looked up from germline, CDR1 is SGHDT and CDR2 is YYEEEE. The V gene end was trimmed by 3 bases and the J gene end by 2 bases; junction bases not matched to a gene: 8.

The V and J genes are TRBV3-1 (or the pseudogene TRBV3-2) and TRBJ2-7; TRBD2 matches at 12 bases. The CDR3 is made up of 19 amino acids. V dropped 1 base and J dropped 3; count of bases not matched to a gene: 13. In germline, CDR1 is LGHDT, CDR2 YNNKEL (reference sequence). CDR3 DNA: TGTGCCAGCAGCCAAGGAATCCCGGGACTAGCGGGCCAAAACTACGAGCAGTACTTC. As protein: CASSQGIPGLAGQNYEQYF.

The count of this clone is one. The gene calls are TRBV29-1 and TRBJ2-1; tentatively, D is TRBD1 (5 bases). Looked up from germline, CDR1 is SQVTM and CDR2 is ANQGSEA. This CDR3 is built from 13 residues. The V end was cut by 3 bases, the J end by 7 bases, with 13 bases between. Written as DNA, the CDR3 is TGCAGCGTTGAGGGCCAGGGTGGGAATGAGCAGTTCTTC. Protein: CSVEGQGGNEQFF.

This clone was picked up a small number of times. The chain couples TRBV18 to TRBJ2-2; perhaps TRBD1 as D (6 bases). Trimming pared 2 bases from V and 1 base from J, leaving 8 bases between. Looked up from germline, CDR1 is KGHSH and CDR2 is LQKENI. This CDR3 has 15 residues. The CDR3 spells CASSPTGKNTGELFF. The CDR3 DNA sequence: TGTGCCAGCTCACCAACAGGGAAGAACACCGGGGAGCTGTTTTTT.

The sample holds many counts of this clone. V usage is TRBV15 and J usage is TRBJ1-4, with D unresolved. CDR1 LNHNV and CDR2 YYDKDF come from the germline V gene (reference sequence). This CDR3 spans 14 amino acids. V lost 1 base and J 5 bases, leaving 8 bases between the germline ends. CDR3 DNA: TGTGCCACCAGCAGAGGATCGGAGAATGAAAAACTGTTTTTT. This encodes CATSRGSENEKLFF.

The DNA for the CDR3 is TGTGCCTGGTCTAGCAGAGGACCCCTCCACTTT. It encodes CAWSSRGPLHF. The V and J genes are TRBV30 and TRBJ1-6; the D is unclear. Trimming took off 5 bases at V and 12 bases at J, with 11 bases between the two ends. Germline CDR1 and CDR2: GTSNPN and SVGIG (reference sequence). This CDR3 comprises 11 residues.

This clone was picked up many times. The chain employs TRBV2 and TRBJ2-7; 7 positions agree with TRBD1. Germline loops: CDR1 SNHLY, CDR2 FYNNEI. J gave up 3 bases and V 1 base, and 6 bases lay outside the gene matches. The CDR3 length is 15 residues. The CDR3 nucleotides are TGTGCCAGCAGTGAAGGACAGGGCGCAGACTACGAGCAGTACTTC. Its translation: CASSEGQGADYEQYF.